This note documents a single T cell receptor beta chain sequence. As yet, its antigen is unknown. CDR1 SGHDN and CDR2 FVKESK come from the germline V gene. CDR3 length: 12 amino acids. The data were obtained in a study of T cells expressing NK-cell markers. About the research overall: The TCR beta repertoires were obtained from sorted CD3+CD56+NKG2C+, CD3+CD56+NKG2C- and CD3+CD56-NKG2C+ T cells.

Overall study results and limits: The CD3+CD56-NKG2C+ fraction of a handful of donors was likewise dominated by these clonotypes. Of the CD8+ T cells in more than five donors, about 1.0-7.0% belonged to dominant NKG2C+ clonotypes.

cDNA encoding TCR beta was synthesized via 5'RACE template switching incorporating UMIs. TCRdb re-called the 5' RACE reads; every CDR3 protein appears as one record, without DNA. Its listing shows more than 120,000 distinct CDR3 sequences. Material: blood T cells: a sorted CD56 or NKG2C T cell subset, CD4+ or CD8+ T cells, or bulk PBMC T cells (not recorded which). The source of this sequence is a man in his late teens or twenties in good health. The chain links TRBV14 to TRBJ2-5. CDR3: CASSDLGETQYF.